This TCR beta chain was sequenced during a study of shared clonotypes between healthy human individuals. At a deep level, the assay was run. Sequenced by immunoSEQ multiplex PCR; TCRdb stores in-frame clones only, minus some. Altogether roughly 2 million clones are present, about 95% being singletons, with the ten largest covering about 1.1%. The length of the CDR3 is 16 residues. The germline gives CDR1 SEHNR, CDR2 FQNEAQ (reference sequence). J gave up 2 bases and V 2 bases, and 2 bases lay outside the gene matches. About this clone itself: The antigen is undetermined.

Study-level results: Relative to their counterparts shared across all four donors, non-shared clonotypes exhibited diminished generation probabilities.

CD8 cells regarded as naive lacked CD45RO, were positively chosen for CCR7, and omitted terminally differentiated effector memory CD45RA+ cells. The chain joins TRBV7-9 to TRBJ2-6; TRBD1 matches 8 bases. The specimen was naive CD8+ T cells sorted from blood. The source of this sequence is a man aged 18 to 35 in good health. CDR3 coding DNA: TGTGCCAGCAGCTTACCGGACAGGGCTGGGGCCAACGTCCTGACTTTC. It encodes CASSLPDRAGANVLTF.